This TCR beta chain was documented in a study of technical replicates of blood from a handful of donors. Assay: immunoSEQ multiplex PCR; the TCRdb copy retains only in-frame clones and omits some. The data hold more than 70,000 clones, with about 89% observed a single time. CDR3 length: 15 amino acids. Trimming cost V 6 bases and J 7 bases; bases outside gene matches: 9. CDR1 is MNHEY and CDR2 is SMNVEV in the germline V gene (reference sequence). The chain employs TRBV27 and TRBJ2-3; 11 bases match TRBD2. The specimen sequenced was T cells isolated from PBMCs. The clonotype comes from a human donor in good health. In DNA form, the CDR3 reads TGTGCCAGCAGCAGTAGCGGGGGGGCCCCGTATACGCAGTATTTT. It codes for CASSSSGGAPYTQYF.